This T cell receptor (beta chain) was recorded in a study of blood T cell repertoires in COVID-19. For the study at large: Sites in the United States, Italy and Spain provided acute and convalescent COVID-19 samples. From T cells, B-cell-depleted T cells, or PBMCs came the material, which was cDNA or gDNA.

Among Cohort 3 donors, those recovered had two negative PCRs, clearance, or symptom resolution. Methods used by the authors: Amplification from reference gene primers served as the basis for estimated nucleated cell counts. Method: immunoSEQ multiplex PCR; TCRdb's copy keeps in-frame clones and lacks some. The V and J calls and clone size are taken from that table; D and trimming were inferred from the DNA. Of 150,000 to 250,000 clones in the sample, roughly 87% were seen once. This CDR3 contains 18 residues. The J segment lost 7 bases and the V segment lost 0 bases, leaving 15 bases of the junction unmatched. CDR1 and CDR2 (germline): SEHNR, FQNEAQ (reference sequence).

The sequencing input was PBMCs or T cells enriched from blood (not recorded which). The source of this sequence is a woman between 25 and 40 years old who had recovered from COVID-19. J is TRBJ2-7 and V is TRBV7-9; TRBD1 matches at 10 bases. CDR3 amino acids: CASSLALIMGQGPGEQYF. For the CDR3, the DNA is TGTGCCAGCAGCTTAGCGCTAATAATGGGACAGGGGCCCGGTGAGCAGTACTTC.